The sequence of this T cell receptor beta chain was determined in a study of blood T cell repertoires in COVID-19. Study details: Collection of acute and convalescent COVID-19 samples took place in the United States, Italy and Spain. Sources were T cells, B-cell-depleted T cells, or PBMCs; the material itself was cDNA or gDNA.

As handled by the study authors: Reference gene primer amplification yielded estimated nucleated cell counts. The protocol was immunoSEQ multiplex PCR, while the TCRdb copy is restricted to in-frame clones and leaves out a portion. V, J and clone size reflect that table, while D and trimming were determined from the DNA. The sample records about 210,000 clones, about 83% being singletons. CDR3 length equals 18 residues. Trimming pared 1 base from V and 4 bases from J, leaving 20 bases between. The germline V gene encodes CDR1 LGHDT and CDR2 YNNKEL (reference sequence). Sequencing input: peripheral blood. The chain has TRBV3-1 (or the pseudogene TRBV3-2) and TRBJ2-1; D ambiguous. The clonotype was recovered from a woman aged 50 to 60 with active or convalescent COVID-19. CDR3 loop: CASSQARFAGRTYNEQFF. The CDR3 DNA is TGTGCCAGCAGCCAAGCGCGTTTTGCCGGTAGAACGTACAATGAGCAGTTCTTC.